This T cell receptor beta chain was sequenced during a study of tumor and adjacent non-tumor tissue in lung cancer. Overall study context: The patients, around 11 men and about 5 women, were roughly 30 to 80 with stage I to III disease.

Germline lookup yields CDR1 SNHLY and CDR2 FYNNEI. The CDR3 has 14 amino acids. To note about this clonotype: A read error may account for a junction end that differs from germline.

The library came from three nested PCR rounds adapted from ARM-PCR protocols. TCRdb re-called the multiplex PCR reads with MiXCR, one entry per CDR3 protein. The sample lists approximately 100,000 distinct CDR3 sequences, about 75% seen once, with about 40% in the top ten. The template was RNA from unsorted bulk tissue. The rearrangement links TRBV2 to TRBJ2-4; no definite D call. This receptor was identified in a woman in her sixties with non-small cell lung cancer. The specimen sequenced was lung tumor tissue. DNA of the CDR3: TGTGCCAGCAGTGACCGGTTAGCCAAAAGCATTCAGTACTTC. It translates to CASSDRLAKSIQYF.